This TCR beta chain was captured by sequencing in a study of tumor-infiltrating lymphocytes in localized non-small cell lung cancer. In the study overall: Several tumor histologies, both smoking statuses, and some post-neoadjuvant chemotherapy samples were included.

Sequencing was performed with immunoSEQ multiplex PCR; in TCRdb, only in-frame clones are kept and a portion is missing. The repertoire has over 3,000 clones, roughly 70% of them found once; the top ten carry about 15%. Concerning this clone: Its target is not known.

Study results and limitations: Different pieces of the same tissue were used for each assay. No T-cell fraction difference was seen between IM1 and IM2 tumors.

The CDR3 consists of 14 residues. Between the trimmed V and J ends, which lost 5 bases and 1 base, there was a span of 11 bases. CDR1 SGHVS and CDR2 FNYEAQ come from the germline V gene. This clonotype was obtained from a human donor with non-small cell lung cancer. V gene TRBV7-6 combines with J gene TRBJ1-1; a possible D gene is TRBD1 (6 bases). The specimen was uninvolved lung tissue not adjacent to the tumor. CDR3 nucleotide sequence: TGTGCCAGCAGCCCGGGGGGGGCGAACACTGAAGCTTTCTTT. Translated: CASSPGGANTEAFF.